These 9 T cell receptor beta chains share one sample of origin, sequenced in a study of cytomegalovirus exposure and HLA in healthy donors. The PCR used 60 Vbeta and 13 Jbeta primers. Sequencing was performed with immunoSEQ multiplex PCR; in TCRdb, only in-frame clones are kept and a portion is missing. The table shows 85,000 to 120,000 clones, with approximately 79% occurring only once. Specimen: PBMCs. The origin of the receptors is a man aged 55 to 70 in good health and CMV-seronegative.

This sequence joins TRBV29-1 and TRBJ2-2, with TRBD2 as a possible D gene (5 bases). The CDR3 contains 17 residues. The V end lost 7 bases, the J end lost 0 bases, and 21 bases lay between the germline ends. Germline V lookup: CDR1 SQVTM, CDR2 ANQGSEA. The CDR3 region has the DNA TGCAGCGCCAAGTCGAACTACGGGATTACGAACACCGGGGAGCTGTTTTTT. Translating gives CSAKSNYGITNTGELFF.

CDR3 amino acids: CASSPGLAHARRETQYF. CDR3 DNA sequence: TGTGCCAGCTCGCCGGGACTAGCGCACGCTCGGCGAGAGACCCAGTACTTC. The genes are TRBV18 and TRBJ2-5; 10 positions agree with TRBD2. This CDR3 has 17 amino acids. The germline V gene encodes CDR1 KGHSH and CDR2 LQKENI. J lost 4 bases, V lost 6 bases, and 14 bases had no gene match.

The rearrangement links TRBV2 to TRBJ2-2; D may be TRBD2 (6 bases). Germline-derived CDR1 and CDR2 are SNHLY and FYNNEI. Trimming removed 7 bases at V and 7 bases at J, with 19 bases between. CDR3 length: 15 amino acids. CDR3 region: CASTLDWSSGGELFF. CDR3 coding DNA: TGTGCCAGCACTTTGGACTGGAGTAGCGGCGGGGAGCTGTTTTTT. The variable domain in full, with the rest retrieved from reference TRBV2 and TRBJ2-2, is EPEVTQTPSHQVTQMGQEVILRCVPISNHLYFYWYRQILGQKVEFLVSFYNNEISEKSEIFDDQFSVERPDGSNFTLKIRSTKLEDSAMYFCASTLDWSSGGELFFGEGSRLTVL.

This clone was detected only a few times. This rearrangement joins TRBV11-2 to TRBJ2-7; a possible D gene is TRBD2 (5 bases). CDR3 length: 18 residues. The germline V gene has CDR1 SGHAT and CDR2 FQNNGV. V was pared by 1 base and J by 5 bases, with 24 bases between. CDR3 sequence reads: CASSLAITTADIPDEQYF. The CDR3 DNA follows: TGTGCCAGCAGCTTAGCGATTACAACAGCGGATATCCCAGACGAGCAGTACTTC.

The CDR3 here is CASSFERTDTQYF. The CDR3 DNA sequence: TGTGCCAGCAGCTTCGAGCGCACAGATACGCAGTATTTT. V usage is TRBV7-3 and J usage is TRBJ2-3; D is ambiguous. Trimming stripped 3 bases from V and 1 base from J, with 5 bases between. There are 13 residues in the CDR3. CDR1 and CDR2 from the germline V gene are SGHTA and FQGTGA.

This chain joins TRBV4-2 and TRBJ2-5, with 9 bases identical to TRBD2. After removal of 0 bases from V and 1 base from J, the junction contained 3 bases not matched to a gene. The CDR3 sequence is 16 residues long. CDR1 is LGHNA and CDR2 is YNFKEQ in the germline V gene. The CDR3 loop reads CASSQDIAGAQETQYF. DNA for the CDR3: TGTGCCAGCAGCCAAGACATAGCGGGGGCCCAAGAGACCCAGTACTTC.

The gene calls are TRBV9 and TRBJ1-1, with 9 bases fitting TRBD1. The V gene end was trimmed by 4 bases and the J gene end by 6 bases; junction bases not matched to a gene: 7. CDR3 length: 14 amino acids. Germline V gives CDR1 SGDLS, CDR2 YYNGEE. CDR3 in DNA: TGTGCCAGCAGCACCTGGGACAGGGAGGCTGAAGCTTTCTTT. This sequence encodes CASSTWDREAEAFF.

The chain uses TRBV18 and TRBJ1-1, with D unresolved. Germline V gives CDR1 KGHSH, CDR2 LQKENI. This CDR3 region has 14 residues. The ends were cut back, 1 base at V and 4 bases at J, with 10 bases in the middle. The CDR3 reads CASSPLDSGTEAFF. The CDR3 nucleotides read TGTGCCAGCTCACCACTCGACTCGGGCACTGAAGCTTTCTTT.

The V call is TRBV30, the J call TRBJ1-1, with a possible D match to TRBD1 (6 bases). CDR3 length: 12 amino acids. With 3 bases removed from V and 6 bases from J, the gap between germline ends came to 11 bases. Germline CDR1 reads GTSNPN; CDR2 reads SVGIG (reference sequence). CDR3 loop: CAWRDRPAEAFF. CDR3 sequence (DNA): TGTGCCTGGAGGGACAGACCAGCTGAAGCTTTCTTT.